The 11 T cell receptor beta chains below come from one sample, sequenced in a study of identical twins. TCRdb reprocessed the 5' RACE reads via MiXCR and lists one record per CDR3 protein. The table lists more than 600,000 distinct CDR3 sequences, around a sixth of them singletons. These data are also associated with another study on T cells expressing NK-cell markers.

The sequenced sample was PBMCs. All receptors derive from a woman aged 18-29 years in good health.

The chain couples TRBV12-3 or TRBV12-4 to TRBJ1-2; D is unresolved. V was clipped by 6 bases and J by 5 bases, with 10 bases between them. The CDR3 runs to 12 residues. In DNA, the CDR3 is TGTGCCAGCAGACAAGTTTCGTATGGCTACACCTTC. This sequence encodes CASRQVSYGYTF.

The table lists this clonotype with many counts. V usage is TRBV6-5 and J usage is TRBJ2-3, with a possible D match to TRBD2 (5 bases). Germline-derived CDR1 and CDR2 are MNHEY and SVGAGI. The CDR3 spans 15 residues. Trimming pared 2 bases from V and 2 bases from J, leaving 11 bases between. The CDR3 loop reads CASSYGSTNTDTQYF. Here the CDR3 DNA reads TGTGCCAGCAGTTACGGGAGTACCAACACAGATACGCAGTATTTT.

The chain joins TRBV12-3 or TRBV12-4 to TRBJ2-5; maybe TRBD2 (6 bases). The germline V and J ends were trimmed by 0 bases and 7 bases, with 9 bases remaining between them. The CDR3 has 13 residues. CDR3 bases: TGTGCCAGCAGTTTAGCGGCGGGATTGACCCAGTACTTC. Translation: CASSLAAGLTQYF.

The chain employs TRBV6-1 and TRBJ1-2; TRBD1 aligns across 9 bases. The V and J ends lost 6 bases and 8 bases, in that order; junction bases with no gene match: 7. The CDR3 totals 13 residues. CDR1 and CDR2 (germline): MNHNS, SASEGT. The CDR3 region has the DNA TGTGCCAGCAGCCTCGGGACAGGGCGCGGCTACACCTTC. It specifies CASSLGTGRGYTF.

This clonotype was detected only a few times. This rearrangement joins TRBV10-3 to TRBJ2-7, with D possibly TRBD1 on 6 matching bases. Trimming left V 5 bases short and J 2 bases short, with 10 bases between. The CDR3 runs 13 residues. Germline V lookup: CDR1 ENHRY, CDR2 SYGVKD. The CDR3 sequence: CAISTGTAYEQYF. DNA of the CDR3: TGTGCCATCAGTACAGGGACGGCCTACGAGCAGTACTTC.

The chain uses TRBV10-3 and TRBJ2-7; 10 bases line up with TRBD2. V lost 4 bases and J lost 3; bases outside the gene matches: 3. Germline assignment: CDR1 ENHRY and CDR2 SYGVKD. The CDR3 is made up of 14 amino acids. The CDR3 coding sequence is TGTGCCATCAGTGTGGCTAGCGGGAGCTACGAGCAGTACTTC. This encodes CAISVASGSYEQYF.

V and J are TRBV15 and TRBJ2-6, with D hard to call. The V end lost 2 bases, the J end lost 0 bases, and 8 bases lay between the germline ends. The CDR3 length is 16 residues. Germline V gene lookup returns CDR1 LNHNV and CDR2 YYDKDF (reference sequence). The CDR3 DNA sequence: TGTGCCACCAGCAGAAACACAGTCTCTGGGGCCAACGTCCTGACTTTC. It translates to CATSRNTVSGANVLTF.

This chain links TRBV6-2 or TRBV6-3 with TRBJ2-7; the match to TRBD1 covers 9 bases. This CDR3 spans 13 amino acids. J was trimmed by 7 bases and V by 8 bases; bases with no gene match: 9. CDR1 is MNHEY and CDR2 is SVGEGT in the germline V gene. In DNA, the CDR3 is TGTGCCAGCCGGCGGGACAGGGTCGAAGAGCAGTACTTC. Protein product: CASRRDRVEEQYF.

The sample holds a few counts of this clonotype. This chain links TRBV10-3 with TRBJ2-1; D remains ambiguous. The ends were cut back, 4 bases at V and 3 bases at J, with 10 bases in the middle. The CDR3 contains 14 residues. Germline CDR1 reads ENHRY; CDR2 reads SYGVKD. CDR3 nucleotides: TGTGCCATCAGTGCGTCCCTAGGCTACAATGAGCAGTTCTTC. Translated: CAISASLGYNEQFF.

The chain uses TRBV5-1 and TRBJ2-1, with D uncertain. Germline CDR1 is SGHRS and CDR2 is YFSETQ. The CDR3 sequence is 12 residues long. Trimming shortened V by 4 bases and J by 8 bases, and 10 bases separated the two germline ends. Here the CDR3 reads CASSVKLDEQFF. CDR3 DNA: TGCGCCAGCAGCGTAAAACTTGATGAGCAGTTCTTC.

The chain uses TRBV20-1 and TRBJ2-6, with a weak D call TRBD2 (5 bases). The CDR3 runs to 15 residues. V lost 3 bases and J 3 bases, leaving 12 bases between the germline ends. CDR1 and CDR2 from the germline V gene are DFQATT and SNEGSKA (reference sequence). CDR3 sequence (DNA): TGCAGTGCTAGGAGGGTCATCGGTGGGGCCAACGTCCTGACTTTC. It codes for CSARRVIGGANVLTF.